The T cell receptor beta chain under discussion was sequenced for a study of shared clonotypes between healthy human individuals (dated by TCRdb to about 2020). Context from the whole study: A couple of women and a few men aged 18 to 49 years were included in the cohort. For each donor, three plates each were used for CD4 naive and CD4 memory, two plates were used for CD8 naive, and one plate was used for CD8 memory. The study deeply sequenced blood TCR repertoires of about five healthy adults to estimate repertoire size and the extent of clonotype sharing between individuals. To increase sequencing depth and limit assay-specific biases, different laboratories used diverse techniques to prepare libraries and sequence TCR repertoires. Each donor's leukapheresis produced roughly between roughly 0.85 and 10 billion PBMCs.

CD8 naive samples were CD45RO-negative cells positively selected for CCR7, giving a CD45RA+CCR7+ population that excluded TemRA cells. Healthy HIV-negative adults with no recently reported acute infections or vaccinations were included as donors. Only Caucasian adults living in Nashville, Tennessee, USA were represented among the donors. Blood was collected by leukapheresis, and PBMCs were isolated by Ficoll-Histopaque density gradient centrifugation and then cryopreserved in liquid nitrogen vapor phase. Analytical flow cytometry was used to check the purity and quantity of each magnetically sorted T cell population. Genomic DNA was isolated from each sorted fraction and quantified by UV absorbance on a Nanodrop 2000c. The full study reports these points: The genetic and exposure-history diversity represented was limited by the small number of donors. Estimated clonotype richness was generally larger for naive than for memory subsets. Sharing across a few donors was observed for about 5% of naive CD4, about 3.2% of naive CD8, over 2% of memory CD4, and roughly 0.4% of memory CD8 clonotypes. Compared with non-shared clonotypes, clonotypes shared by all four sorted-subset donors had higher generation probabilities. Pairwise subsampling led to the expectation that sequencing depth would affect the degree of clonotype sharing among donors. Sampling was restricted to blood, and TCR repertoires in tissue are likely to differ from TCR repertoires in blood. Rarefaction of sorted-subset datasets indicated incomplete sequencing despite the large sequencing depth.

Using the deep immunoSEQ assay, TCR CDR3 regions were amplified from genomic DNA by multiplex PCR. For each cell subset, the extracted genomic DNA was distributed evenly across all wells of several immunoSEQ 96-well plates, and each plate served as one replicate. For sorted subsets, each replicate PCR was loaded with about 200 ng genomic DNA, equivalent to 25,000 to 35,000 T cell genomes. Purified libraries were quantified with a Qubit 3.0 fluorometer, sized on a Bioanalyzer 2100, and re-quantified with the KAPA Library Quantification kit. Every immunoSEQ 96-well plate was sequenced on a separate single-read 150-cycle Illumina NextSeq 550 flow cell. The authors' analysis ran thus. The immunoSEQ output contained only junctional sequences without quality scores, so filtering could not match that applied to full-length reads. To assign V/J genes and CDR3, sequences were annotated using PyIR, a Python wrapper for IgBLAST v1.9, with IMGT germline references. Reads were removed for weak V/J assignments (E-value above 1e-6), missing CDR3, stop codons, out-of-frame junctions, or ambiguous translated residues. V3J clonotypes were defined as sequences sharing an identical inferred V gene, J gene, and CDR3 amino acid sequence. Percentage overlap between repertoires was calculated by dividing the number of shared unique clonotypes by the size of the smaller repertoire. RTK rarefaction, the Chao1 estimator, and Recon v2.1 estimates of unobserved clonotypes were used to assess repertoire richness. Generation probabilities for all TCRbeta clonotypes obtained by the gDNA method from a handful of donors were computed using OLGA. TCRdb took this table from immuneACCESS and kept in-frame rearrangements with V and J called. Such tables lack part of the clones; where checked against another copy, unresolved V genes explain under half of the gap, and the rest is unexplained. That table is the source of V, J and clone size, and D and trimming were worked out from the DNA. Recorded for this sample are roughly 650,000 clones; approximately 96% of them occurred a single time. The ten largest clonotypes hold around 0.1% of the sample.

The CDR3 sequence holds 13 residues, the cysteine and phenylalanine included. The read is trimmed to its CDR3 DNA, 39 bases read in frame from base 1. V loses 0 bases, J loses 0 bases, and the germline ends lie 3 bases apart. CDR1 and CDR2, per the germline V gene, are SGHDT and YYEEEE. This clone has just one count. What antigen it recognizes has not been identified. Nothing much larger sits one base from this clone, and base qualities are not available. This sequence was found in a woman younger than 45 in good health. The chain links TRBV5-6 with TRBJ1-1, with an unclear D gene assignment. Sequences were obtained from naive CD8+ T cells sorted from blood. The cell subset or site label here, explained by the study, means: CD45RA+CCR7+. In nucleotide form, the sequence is TGTGCCAGCAGCTTGGGCATGAACACTGAAGCTTTCTTT. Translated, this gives CASSLGMNTEAFF.